These 28 T cell receptor beta chains share one sample of origin, sequenced in a study of a mutant IDH1 vaccine in newly diagnosed glioma. The time point is: baseline, week 1 (first vaccination visit). This sample's treatment: pre-vaccination baseline after standard-of-care therapy. Only in-frame clones appear in the TCRdb table, and some are missing; sequencing was by immunoSEQ multiplex PCR. Of some 61,000 clones in the sample, 80% to 90% were seen once. Source: PBMCs, taken from a glioma patient treated with radiotherapy, temozolomide or both. The source is a man aged 30 to 45 with glioma.

The chain has TRBV9 and TRBJ2-7; 9 bases agree with TRBD1. CDR1 and CDR2 (germline): SGDLS, YYNGEE. The CDR3 extends over 19 amino acids. After removal of 0 bases from V and 3 bases from J, the junction contained 16 bases not matched to a gene. The chain's CDR3 is CASSVEGGGNRGPLYEQYF. DNA for the CDR3: TGTGCCAGCAGCGTAGAAGGAGGAGGGAACAGGGGGCCTCTCTACGAGCAGTACTTC.

The table lists this clone with a count of one. This chain connects TRBV28 to TRBJ1-3; D possibly corresponds to TRBD1 (6 bases). The CDR3 is 17 residues long. Germline CDR1 reads MDHEN; CDR2 reads SYDVKM. The ends were cut back, 5 bases at V and 3 bases at J, with 20 bases in the middle. The CDR3 sequence: CASSVRSGRGFGNTIYF. CDR3 sequence (DNA): TGTGCCAGCAGTGTCCGGTCGGGCAGGGGTTTTGGAAACACCATATATTTT.

The chain recombines TRBV5-6 with TRBJ1-1, with 7 bases that match TRBD1. V was clipped by 4 bases and J by 4 bases; unmatched bases: 10. Germline CDR1 reads SGHDT; CDR2 reads YYEEEE. The CDR3 is 15 residues long. CDR3 sequence reads: CASSVAWDSSTEAFF. The CDR3 region has the DNA TGTGCCAGCAGCGTGGCGTGGGACAGTTCCACTGAAGCTTTCTTT. Full variable domain (rest looked up from reference TRBV5-6 and TRBJ1-1): DAGVTQSPTHLIKTRGQQVTLRCSPKSGHDTVSWYQQALGQGPQFIFQYYEEEERQRGNFPDRFSGHQFPNYSSELNVNALLLGDSALYLCASSVAWDSSTEAFFGQGTRLTVV.

The gene calls are TRBV7-9 and TRBJ2-3, with D uncertain. The CDR3 is 16 residues long. Germline V CDR1 and CDR2: SEHNR, FQNEAQ (reference sequence). V lost 3 bases and J lost 0, with 13 bases in between. CDR3 sequence reads: CASSLFSRESTDTQYF. The CDR3 DNA follows: TGTGCCAGCAGCTTGTTTTCACGAGAGAGCACAGATACGCAGTATTTT.

The chain recombines TRBV6-5 with TRBJ1-5; TRBD1 agrees at 9 bases. J gave up 5 bases and V 5 bases, and 1 base lay outside the gene matches. Germline V gene lookup returns CDR1 MNHEY and CDR2 SVGAGI. This CDR3 comprises 13 residues. CDR3 nucleotide sequence: TGTGCCAGCAGTACAGGGGGCTATCAGCCCCAGCATTTT. This codes for CASSTGGYQPQHF.

Notes on this clone: Other DNA sequences from this sample encode an identical CDR3 as well. This chain links TRBV7-9 with TRBJ1-6; 8 nucleotides agree with TRBD1. J gave up 3 bases and V 1 base, and 2 bases lay outside the gene matches. In germline, CDR1 is SEHNR, CDR2 FQNEAQ (reference sequence). The CDR3 is 16 residues long. The CDR3 nucleotides read TGTGCCAGCAGCTTAGGACAGGGGTTCTATAATTCACCCCTCCACTTT. Protein product: CASSLGQGFYNSPLHF.

The chain combines TRBV29-1 with TRBJ1-1; TRBD1 matches 8 bases. Germline-derived CDR1 and CDR2 are SQVTM and ANQGSEA. V lost 5 bases to trimming and J lost 4 bases; unmatched junction nucleotides: 6. This CDR3 has 13 amino acids. The CDR3 region is CSVSSRGRTEAFF. As DNA, the CDR3 is TGCAGCGTTTCAAGCAGGGGGCGCACTGAAGCTTTCTTT. Full variable domain (remainder filled in from reference TRBV29-1 and TRBJ1-1): SAVISQKPSRDICQRGTSLTIQCQVDSQVTMMFWYRQQPGQSLTLIATANQGSEATYESGFVIDKFPISRPNLTFSTLTVSNMSPEDSSIYLCSVSSRGRTEAFFGQGTRLTVV.

This clone was picked up one time. This chain uses TRBV7-9 with TRBJ2-1, with D possibly being TRBD2 (6 bases). Germline V lookup: CDR1 SEHNR, CDR2 FQNEAQ (reference sequence). The CDR3 length is 15 residues. V dropped 3 bases and J dropped 7 bases, with 16 bases sitting between them. CDR3 coding DNA: TGTGCCAGCAGCTTTGTCAGTAGCGGTGAGAATGAGCAGTTCTTC. Protein product: CASSFVSSGENEQFF.

J is TRBJ1-5 and V is TRBV4-2, with 10 bases lining up with TRBD1. V shed 5 bases and J 6 bases; nucleotides not matched to a gene: 7. The V gene's germline CDR1 is LGHNA and CDR2 YNFKEQ. The CDR3 loop spans 15 amino acids. CDR3 protein: CASSRTGGEGQPQHF. The CDR3 coding sequence is TGTGCCAGCAGCAGGACAGGGGGAGAAGGTCAGCCCCAGCATTTT.

This chain uses TRBV6-1 with TRBJ2-3, with a weak D call TRBD1 (8 bases). This CDR3 has 18 amino acids. Looked up from germline, CDR1 is MNHNS and CDR2 is SASEGT. The ends were cut back, 3 bases at V and 3 bases at J, with 22 bases in the middle. The CDR3 spells CASSDNWQQGGWTDTQYF. In DNA, the CDR3 is TGTGCCAGCAGTGATAACTGGCAACAGGGGGGGTGGACAGATACGCAGTATTTT.

The V gene is TRBV6-5, the J gene TRBJ2-7; TRBD1 agrees at 8 bases. CDR1 and CDR2 from the germline V gene are MNHEY and SVGAGI. Losses at the gene ends were 2 bases for V and 3 bases for J; bases not matched to a gene: 6. The CDR3 sequence is 15 residues long. In DNA, the CDR3 is TGTGCCAGCAGTTACGGACGACAGGGGCTCTACGAGCAGTACTTC. It translates to CASSYGRQGLYEQYF.

V usage is TRBV10-2 and J usage is TRBJ1-2, with D tentatively TRBD1 (5 bases). The CDR3 has 13 amino acids. Looked up from germline, CDR1 is WSHSY and CDR2 is SAAADI. V lost 4 bases to trimming and J lost 2 bases, with 8 bases between them. CDR3 protein: CASSARDNYGYTF. CDR3 bases: TGCGCCAGCAGTGCCCGGGACAACTATGGCTACACCTTC.

This rearrangement joins TRBV6-5 to TRBJ2-3; D tentatively fits TRBD1 or TRBD2 (6 bases each). Trimming took off 0 bases at V and 1 base at J, with 11 bases between the two ends. This CDR3 contains 16 residues. Germline V gene sequence: CDR1 MNHEY, CDR2 SVGAGI. The CDR3: CASSYSARGGTDTQYF. In DNA form, the CDR3 reads TGTGCCAGCAGTTACTCGGCTAGGGGGGGCACAGATACGCAGTATTTT.

The V and J genes are TRBV14 and TRBJ2-6; D may be TRBD1 (6 bases). Germline CDR1 reads SGHDN; CDR2 reads FVKESK. V was pared by 3 bases and J by 1 base, with 19 bases between. This CDR3 region has 19 residues. The CDR3 DNA sequence: TGTGCCAGCAGCCAGGGACATTTTCGAACCGGTTCTGGGGCCAACGTCCTGACTTTC. Its protein is CASSQGHFRTGSGANVLTF.

This chain links TRBV19 with TRBJ2-1, with TRBD1 matching over 8 bases. Germline assignment: CDR1 LNHDA and CDR2 SQIVND (reference sequence). CDR3 size: 16 residues. Trimming at V came to 5 bases and at J to 4 bases, leaving 10 bases not matched to a gene. The CDR3 here is CASSFSDRAKYNEQFF. In nucleotides, the CDR3 is TGTGCCAGTAGTTTCTCGGACAGGGCGAAATACAATGAGCAGTTCTTC.

The CDR3 coding sequence is TGTGCCAGCTCACCCAGGACGGTAACTTCTGGAAACACCATATATTTT. Its translation: CASSPRTVTSGNTIYF. The chain links TRBV18 to TRBJ1-3; D ambiguous. The CDR3 has 16 residues. Deletions cut 3 bases from V and 1 base from J, with 13 bases between. Germline V gene lookup returns CDR1 KGHSH and CDR2 LQKENI.

The DNA for the CDR3 is TGTGCCAGCAGTATGACCCTCCCCGGGGAGCTGTTTTTT. Translated, it gives CASSMTLPGELFF. The rearrangement uses TRBV6-4 and TRBJ2-2; D is ambiguous. Trimming removed 5 bases from V and 6 bases from J, with 10 bases in between. The germline V gene has CDR1 MRHNA and CDR2 SNTAGT. The CDR3 spans 13 residues.

This rearrangement joins TRBV6-5 to TRBJ1-1; D gene uncertain. Trimming took off 2 bases at V and 3 bases at J, with 4 bases between the two ends. This CDR3 is 12 amino acids long. Germline V gene lookup returns CDR1 MNHEY and CDR2 SVGAGI. The CDR3 reads CASSYEDTEAFF. The CDR3 DNA reads as TGTGCCAGCAGTTACGAGGACACTGAAGCTTTCTTT.

The V call is TRBV28, the J call TRBJ1-2; D remains ambiguous. Germline V gives CDR1 MDHEN, CDR2 SYDVKM. V lost 5 bases and J lost 4, with 11 bases in between. The CDR3 sequence is 13 residues long. CDR3 DNA sequence: TGTGCCAGCAGTCGACGGGGTACCTATGGCTACACCTTC. Protein sequence: CASSRRGTYGYTF.

For the CDR3, the DNA is TGTGCCAGCATGGGTTGGGTTGGCGGGGAGCTGTTTTTT. The encoded protein is CASMGWVGGELFF. The chain is built from TRBV6-5 and TRBJ2-2; D remains ambiguous. This CDR3 region has 13 residues. Germline V gene data show CDR1 as MNHEY and CDR2 as SVGAGI. The ends were cut back, 7 bases at V and 7 bases at J, with 13 bases in the middle.

J is TRBJ1-6 and V is TRBV7-2, with TRBD1 matching over 7 bases. Trimming cost V 1 base and J 6 bases; bases outside gene matches: 9. Per germline, CDR1 SGHTA and CDR2 FQGNSA. The CDR3 contains 17 residues. DNA of the CDR3: TGTGCCAGCAGCTTAGTTTTAGTGGACAGGAGTAATTCACCCCTCCACTTT. Translation gives CASSLVLVDRSNSPLHF.

The J gene is TRBJ1-2, the V gene TRBV25-1, with TRBD1 matching 10 bases. The trim removed 2 bases at V and 4 bases at J, leaving 4 bases unmatched. CDR1 and CDR2 (germline): MGHDK, SYGVNS. The CDR3 covers 15 residues. The CDR3: CASSEPDRGLYGYTF. CDR3 bases: TGTGCCAGCAGTGAACCCGACAGGGGGCTCTATGGCTACACCTTC.

V usage is TRBV9 and J usage is TRBJ2-2; D may be TRBD1 (6 bases). This CDR3 has 15 residues. Germline lookup yields CDR1 SGDLS and CDR2 YYNGEE. Trimming shortened V by 3 bases and J by 1 base, and 10 bases separated the two germline ends. The CDR3 here is CASSANRVNTGELFF. The CDR3 DNA is TGTGCCAGCAGCGCAAACAGGGTGAACACCGGGGAGCTGTTTTTT.

The chain joins TRBV6-1 to TRBJ1-5; TRBD1 aligns across 7 bases. Looked up from germline, CDR1 is MNHNS and CDR2 is SASEGT. Trimming cost V 6 bases and J 11 bases; bases outside gene matches: 4. The CDR3 sequence is 11 residues long. The CDR3 coding sequence is TGTGCCAGCAGCAGGGGGGAGACCCAGCATTTT. It is translated as CASSRGETQHF.

The gene calls are TRBV18 and TRBJ2-1; TRBD2 matches 9 bases. After removal of 4 bases from V and 5 bases from J, the junction contained 6 bases not matched to a gene. Germline loops: CDR1 KGHSH, CDR2 LQKENI. The CDR3 runs to 15 residues. The CDR3 DNA follows: TGTGCCAGCTCACTTCGGACTAGCGTTGACAATGAGCAGTTCTTC. This encodes CASSLRTSVDNEQFF. Variable domain in full (rest from reference TRBV18 and TRBJ2-1): NAGVMQNPRHLVRRRGQEARLRCSPMKGHSHVYWYRQLPEEGLKFMVYLQKENIIDESGMPKERFSAEFPKEGPSILRIQQVVRGDSAAYFCASSLRTSVDNEQFFGPGTRLTVL.

This sequence joins TRBV7-9 and TRBJ2-7; possible D gene TRBD2, 6 bases. The V gene's germline CDR1 is SEHNR and CDR2 FQNEAQ (reference sequence). This CDR3 has 13 residues. With 2 bases removed from V and 3 bases from J, the gap between germline ends came to 8 bases. CDR3 in amino acids: CASSLPGDYEQYF. CDR3 bases: TGTGCCAGCAGCTTACCGGGGGACTACGAGCAGTACTTC.

J is TRBJ1-2 and V is TRBV11-3; D not certain. With 3 bases removed from V and 5 bases from J, the gap between germline ends came to 10 bases. The CDR3 runs to 13 residues. The germline V gene has CDR1 SGHNT and CDR2 YENEEA. The CDR3 here is CASSFGLFYGYTF. The CDR3 DNA follows: TGTGCCAGCAGCTTCGGACTGTTTTATGGCTACACCTTC. Together with reference TRBV11-3 and TRBJ1-2, the CDR3 gives the full variable domain: EAGVVQSPRYKIIEKKQPVAFWCNPISGHNTLYWYLQNLGQGPELLIRYENEEAVDDSQLPKDRFSAERLKGVDSTLKIQPAELGDSAVYLCASSFGLFYGYTFGSGTRLTVV.

V gene TRBV5-6 combines with J gene TRBJ2-7; D ambiguous. CDR3 length: 14 amino acids. V was clipped by 2 bases and J by 2 bases, with 11 bases between them. Germline loops: CDR1 SGHDT, CDR2 YYEEEE. The CDR3 reads CASSLTNGPYEQYF. CDR3 coding DNA: TGTGCCAGCAGCTTAACGAACGGGCCCTACGAGCAGTACTTC.